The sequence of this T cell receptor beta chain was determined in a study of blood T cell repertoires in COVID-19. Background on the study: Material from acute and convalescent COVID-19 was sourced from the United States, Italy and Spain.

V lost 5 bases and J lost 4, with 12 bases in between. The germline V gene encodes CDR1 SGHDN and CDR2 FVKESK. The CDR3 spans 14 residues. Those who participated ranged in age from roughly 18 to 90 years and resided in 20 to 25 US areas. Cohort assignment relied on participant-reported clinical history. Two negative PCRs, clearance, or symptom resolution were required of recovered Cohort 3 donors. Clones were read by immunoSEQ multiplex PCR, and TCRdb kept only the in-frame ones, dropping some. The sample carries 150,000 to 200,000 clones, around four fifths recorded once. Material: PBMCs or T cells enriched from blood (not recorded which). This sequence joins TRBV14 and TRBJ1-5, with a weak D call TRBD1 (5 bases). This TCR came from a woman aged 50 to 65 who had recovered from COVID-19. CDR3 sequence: CASSTFPGNQPQHF. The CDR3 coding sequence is TGTGCCAGCAGCACTTTTCCAGGGAATCAGCCCCAGCATTTT.